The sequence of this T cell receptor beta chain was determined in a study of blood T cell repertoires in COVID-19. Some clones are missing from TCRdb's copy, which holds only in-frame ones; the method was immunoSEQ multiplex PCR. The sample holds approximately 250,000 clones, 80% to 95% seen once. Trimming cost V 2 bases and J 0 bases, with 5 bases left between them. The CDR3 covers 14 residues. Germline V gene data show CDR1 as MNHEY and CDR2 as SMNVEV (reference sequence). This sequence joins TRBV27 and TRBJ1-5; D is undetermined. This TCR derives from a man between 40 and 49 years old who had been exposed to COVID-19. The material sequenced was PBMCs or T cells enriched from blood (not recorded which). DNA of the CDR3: TGTGCCAGCAGTTTACAGGCTAGCAATCAGCCCCAGCATTTT. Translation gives CASSLQASNQPQHF.